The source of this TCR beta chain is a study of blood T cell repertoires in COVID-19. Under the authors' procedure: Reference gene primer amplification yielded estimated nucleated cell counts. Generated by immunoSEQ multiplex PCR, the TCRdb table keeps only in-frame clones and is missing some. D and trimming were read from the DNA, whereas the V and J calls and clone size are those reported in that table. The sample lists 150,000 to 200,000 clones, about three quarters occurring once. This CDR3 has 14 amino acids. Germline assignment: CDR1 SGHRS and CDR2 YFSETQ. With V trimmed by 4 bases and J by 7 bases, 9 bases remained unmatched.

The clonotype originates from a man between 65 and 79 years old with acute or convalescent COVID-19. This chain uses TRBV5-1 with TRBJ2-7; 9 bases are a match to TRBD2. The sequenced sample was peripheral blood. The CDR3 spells CASSLIAGVGEQYF. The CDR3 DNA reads TGCGCCAGCAGCCTTATAGCGGGAGTCGGAGAGCAGTACTTC.